This TCR beta chain was identified during a study of OX40 agonist ivuxolimab in advanced cancers. TCRdb's table, derived via immunoSEQ multiplex PCR, lists solely in-frame clones and lacks some. Here the sample spans 40,000 or so clones, roughly 91% being singletons. V shed 1 base and J 5 bases; nucleotides not matched to a gene: 2. The CDR3 runs to 13 residues. The germline V gene encodes CDR1 SGHKS and CDR2 YYEKEE (reference sequence). This receptor was obtained from an adult with an advanced solid tumor such as melanoma, head and neck, liver or kidney cancer. This sequence joins TRBV5-5 and TRBJ2-7; 8 nucleotides align to TRBD1. Sequencing used CD4+ or CD8+ T cells sorted from blood, obtained in a trial of the OX40 agonist ivuxolimab. In DNA form, the CDR3 reads TGTGCCAGCAGCTTGAGGACAGGGCACGAGCAGTACTTC. This sequence encodes CASSLRTGHEQYF.